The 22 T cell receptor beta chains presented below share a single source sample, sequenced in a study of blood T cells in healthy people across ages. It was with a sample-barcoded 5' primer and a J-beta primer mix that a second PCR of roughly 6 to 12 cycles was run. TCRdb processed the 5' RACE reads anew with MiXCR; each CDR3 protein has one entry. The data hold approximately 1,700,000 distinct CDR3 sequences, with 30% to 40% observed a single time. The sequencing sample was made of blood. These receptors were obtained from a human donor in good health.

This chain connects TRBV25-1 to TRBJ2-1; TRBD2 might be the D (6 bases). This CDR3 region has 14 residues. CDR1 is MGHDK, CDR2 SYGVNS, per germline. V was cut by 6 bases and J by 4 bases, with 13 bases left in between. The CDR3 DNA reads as TGTGCCAGCAGATGGGAAAGCGGGTACAATGAGCAGTTCTTC. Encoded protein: CASRWESGYNEQFF.

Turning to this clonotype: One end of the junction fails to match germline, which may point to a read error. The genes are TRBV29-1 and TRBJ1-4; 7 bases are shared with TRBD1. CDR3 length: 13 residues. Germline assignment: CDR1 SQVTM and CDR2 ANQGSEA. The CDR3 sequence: CSVGPGGNEELFF. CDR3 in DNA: TGCAGCGTTGGGCCAGGGGGTAATGAAGAACTGTTTTTT. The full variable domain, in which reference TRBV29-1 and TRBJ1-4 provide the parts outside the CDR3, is SAVISQKPSRDICQRGTSLTIQCQVDSQVTMMFWYRQQPGQSLTLIATANQGSEATYESGFVIDKFPISRPNLTFSTLTVSNMSPEDSSIYLCSVGPGGNEELFFGSGTQLSVL.

CDR3 DNA sequence: TGTGCCAGCAGAAATTCAGGGTACGGCAGCAATCAGCCCCAGCATTTT. Its protein product is CASRNSGYGSNQPQHF. J is TRBJ1-5 and V is TRBV6-6; perhaps TRBD1 as D (5 bases). The germline V gene has CDR1 MNHNY and CDR2 SVGAGI (reference sequence). Trimming removed 6 bases from V and 1 base from J, with 16 bases in between. The length of the CDR3 is 16 residues.

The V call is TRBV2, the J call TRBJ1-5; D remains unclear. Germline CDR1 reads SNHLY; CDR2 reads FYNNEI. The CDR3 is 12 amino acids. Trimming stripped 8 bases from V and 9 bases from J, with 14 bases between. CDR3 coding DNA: TGTGCCAGCCAGTCGGGGTATGGGCCCCAGCATTTT. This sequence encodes CASQSGYGPQHF. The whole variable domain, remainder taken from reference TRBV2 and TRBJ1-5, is EPEVTQTPSHQVTQMGQEVILRCVPISNHLYFYWYRQILGQKVEFLVSFYNNEISEKSEIFDDQFSVERPDGSNFTLKIRSTKLEDSAMYFCASQSGYGPQHFGDGTRLSIL.

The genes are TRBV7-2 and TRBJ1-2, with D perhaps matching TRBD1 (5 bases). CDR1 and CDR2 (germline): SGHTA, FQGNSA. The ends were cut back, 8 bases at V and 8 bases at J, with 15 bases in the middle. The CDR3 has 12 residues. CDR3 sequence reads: CASRGTFLGYTF. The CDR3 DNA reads TGTGCCAGCCGCGGGACGTTTCTAGGCTACACCTTC.

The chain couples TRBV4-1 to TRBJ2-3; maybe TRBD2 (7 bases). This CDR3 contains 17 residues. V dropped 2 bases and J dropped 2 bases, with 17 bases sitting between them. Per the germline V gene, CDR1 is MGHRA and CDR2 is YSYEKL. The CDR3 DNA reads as TGCGCCAGCAGCCAACACGCGAAGGCGGGGGCCACAGATACGCAGTATTTT. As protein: CASSQHAKAGATDTQYF.

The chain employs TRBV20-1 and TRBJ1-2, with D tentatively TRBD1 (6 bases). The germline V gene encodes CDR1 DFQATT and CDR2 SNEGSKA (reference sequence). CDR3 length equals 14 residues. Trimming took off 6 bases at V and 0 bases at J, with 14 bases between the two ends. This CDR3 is CSAPQTGSNYGYTF. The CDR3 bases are TGCAGTGCGCCCCAGACAGGTTCTAACTATGGCTACACCTTC.

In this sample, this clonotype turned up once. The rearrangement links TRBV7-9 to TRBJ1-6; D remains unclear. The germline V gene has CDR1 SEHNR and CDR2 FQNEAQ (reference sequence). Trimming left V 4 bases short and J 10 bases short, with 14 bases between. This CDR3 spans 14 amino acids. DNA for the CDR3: TGTGCCAGCAGCTCCGGAGGCACCGGGTCACCCCTCCACTTT. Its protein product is CASSSGGTGSPLHF.

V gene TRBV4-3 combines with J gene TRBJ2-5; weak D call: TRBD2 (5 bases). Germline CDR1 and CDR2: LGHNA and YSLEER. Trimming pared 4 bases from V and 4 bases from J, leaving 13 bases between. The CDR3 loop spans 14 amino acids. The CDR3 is CASSPLDSRETQYF. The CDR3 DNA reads TGCGCCAGCAGCCCTTTGGACTCTCGAGAGACCCAGTACTTC.

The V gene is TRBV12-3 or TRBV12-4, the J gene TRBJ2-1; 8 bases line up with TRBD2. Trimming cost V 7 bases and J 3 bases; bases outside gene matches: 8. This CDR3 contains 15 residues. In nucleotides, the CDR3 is TGTGCCAGCAAAAGGAAAGCGGGAGACTACAATGAGCAGTTCTTC. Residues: CASKRKAGDYNEQFF.

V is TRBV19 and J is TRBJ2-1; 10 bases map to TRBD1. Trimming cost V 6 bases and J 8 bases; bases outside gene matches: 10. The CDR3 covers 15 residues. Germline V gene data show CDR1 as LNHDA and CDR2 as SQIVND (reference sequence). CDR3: CASRRPGQGKDEQFF. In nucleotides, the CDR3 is TGTGCCAGTAGAAGACCGGGACAGGGGAAGGATGAGCAGTTCTTC.

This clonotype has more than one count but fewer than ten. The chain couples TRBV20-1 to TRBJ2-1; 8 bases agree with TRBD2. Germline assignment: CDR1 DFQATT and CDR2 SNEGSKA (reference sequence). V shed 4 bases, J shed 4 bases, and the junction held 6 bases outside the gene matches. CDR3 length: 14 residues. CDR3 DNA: TGCAGTGCTATTGCGGGGGGCGCATACAATGAGCAGTTCTTC. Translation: CSAIAGGAYNEQFF.

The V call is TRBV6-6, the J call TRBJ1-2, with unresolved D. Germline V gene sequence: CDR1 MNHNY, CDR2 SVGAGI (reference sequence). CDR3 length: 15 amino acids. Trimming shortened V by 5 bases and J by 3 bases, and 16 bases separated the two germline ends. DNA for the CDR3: TGTGCCAGCAGTAATCACAAGAACTTGGACTATGGCTACACCTTC. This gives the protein CASSNHKNLDYGYTF.

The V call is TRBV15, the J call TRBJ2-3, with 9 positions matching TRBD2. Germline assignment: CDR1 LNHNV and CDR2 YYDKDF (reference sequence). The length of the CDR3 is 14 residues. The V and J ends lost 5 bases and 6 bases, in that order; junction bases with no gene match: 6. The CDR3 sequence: CATSPRGGPDTQYF. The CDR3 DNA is TGTGCCACCAGCCCGCGGGGGGGCCCCGATACGCAGTATTTT.

The CDR3 nucleotides read TGTGCCAGCAGTGAAGGAACGTACAGGGCTAACAATGAGCAGTTCTTC. Translation: CASSEGTYRANNEQFF. V usage is TRBV25-1 and J usage is TRBJ2-1; D might be TRBD1 (6 bases). CDR3 length equals 16 residues. Between the trimmed V and J ends, which lost 2 bases and 5 bases, there was a span of 16 bases. CDR1 MGHDK and CDR2 SYGVNS come from the germline V gene. Full variable domain (remainder filled in from reference TRBV25-1 and TRBJ2-1): EADIYQTPRYLVIGTGKKITLECSQTMGHDKMYWYQQDPGMELHLIHYSYGVNSTEKGDLSSESTVSRIRTEHFPLTLESARPSHTSQYLCASSEGTYRANNEQFFGPGTRLTVL.

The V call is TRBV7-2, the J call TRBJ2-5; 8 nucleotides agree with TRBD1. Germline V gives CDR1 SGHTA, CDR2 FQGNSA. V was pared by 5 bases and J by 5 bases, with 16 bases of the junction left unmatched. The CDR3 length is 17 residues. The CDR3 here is CASSDQGQDRVEETQYF. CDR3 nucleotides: TGTGCCAGCAGCGATCAGGGACAGGACAGAGTAGAGGAGACCCAGTACTTC.

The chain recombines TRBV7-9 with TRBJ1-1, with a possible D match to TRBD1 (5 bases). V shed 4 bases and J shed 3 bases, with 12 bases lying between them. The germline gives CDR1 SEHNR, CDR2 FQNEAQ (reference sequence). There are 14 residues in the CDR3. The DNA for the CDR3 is TGTGCCAGCAGCTCGTGGGGGTCGGACACTGAAGCTTTCTTT. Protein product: CASSSWGSDTEAFF.

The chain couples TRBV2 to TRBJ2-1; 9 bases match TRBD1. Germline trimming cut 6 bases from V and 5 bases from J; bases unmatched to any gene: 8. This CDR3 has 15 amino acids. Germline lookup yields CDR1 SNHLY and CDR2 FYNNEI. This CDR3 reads CASSAGTGTNNEQFF. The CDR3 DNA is TGTGCCAGCAGCGCCGGGACAGGGACGAACAATGAGCAGTTCTTC. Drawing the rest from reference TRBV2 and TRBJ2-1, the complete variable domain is EPEVTQTPSHQVTQMGQEVILRCVPISNHLYFYWYRQILGQKVEFLVSFYNNEISEKSEIFDDQFSVERPDGSNFTLKIRSTKLEDSAMYFCASSAGTGTNNEQFFGPGTRLTVL.

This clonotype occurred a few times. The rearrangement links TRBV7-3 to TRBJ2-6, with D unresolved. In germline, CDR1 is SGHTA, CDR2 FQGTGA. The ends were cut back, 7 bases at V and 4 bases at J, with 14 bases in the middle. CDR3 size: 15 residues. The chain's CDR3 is CASTKDSRGANVLTF. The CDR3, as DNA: TGTGCCAGCACCAAGGATTCACGGGGGGCCAACGTCCTGACTTTC.

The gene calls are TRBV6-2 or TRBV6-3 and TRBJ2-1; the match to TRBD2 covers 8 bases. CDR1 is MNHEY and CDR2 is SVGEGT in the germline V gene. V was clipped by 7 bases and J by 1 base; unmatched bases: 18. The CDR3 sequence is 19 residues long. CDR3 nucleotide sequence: TGTGCCAGCAAAAGTCGACTTGCCCCAGCGGGGGAATCCTACAATGAGCAGTTCTTC. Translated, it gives CASKSRLAPAGESYNEQFF.

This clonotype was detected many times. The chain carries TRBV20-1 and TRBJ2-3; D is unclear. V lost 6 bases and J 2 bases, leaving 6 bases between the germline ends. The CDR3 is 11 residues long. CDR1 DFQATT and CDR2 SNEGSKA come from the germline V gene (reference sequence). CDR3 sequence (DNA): TGCAGTGCGAGAATCACAGATACGCAGTATTTT. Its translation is CSARITDTQYF.

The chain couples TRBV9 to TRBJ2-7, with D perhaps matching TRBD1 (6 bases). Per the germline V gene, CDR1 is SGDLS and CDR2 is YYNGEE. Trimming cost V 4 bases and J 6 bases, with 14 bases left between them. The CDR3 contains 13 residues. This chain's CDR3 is CASSPTGFGEQYF. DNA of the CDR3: TGTGCCAGCAGCCCTACAGGGTTTGGCGAGCAGTACTTC.